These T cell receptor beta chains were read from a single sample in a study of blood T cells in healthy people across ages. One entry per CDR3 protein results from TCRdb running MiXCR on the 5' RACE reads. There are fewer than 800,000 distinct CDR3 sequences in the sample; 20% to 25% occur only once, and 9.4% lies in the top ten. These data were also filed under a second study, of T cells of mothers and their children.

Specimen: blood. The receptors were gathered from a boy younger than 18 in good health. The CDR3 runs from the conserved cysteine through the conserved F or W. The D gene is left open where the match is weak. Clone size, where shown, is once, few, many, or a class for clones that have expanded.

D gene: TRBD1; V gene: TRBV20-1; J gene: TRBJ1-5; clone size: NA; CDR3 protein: CSARGGNTGDSQPQHF
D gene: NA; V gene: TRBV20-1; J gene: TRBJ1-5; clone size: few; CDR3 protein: CSARDSGYPNQPQHF
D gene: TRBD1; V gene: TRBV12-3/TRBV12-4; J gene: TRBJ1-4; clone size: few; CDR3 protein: CASTGTVDEKLFF
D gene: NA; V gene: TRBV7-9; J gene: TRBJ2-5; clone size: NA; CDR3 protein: CASSLLGEGQETQYF
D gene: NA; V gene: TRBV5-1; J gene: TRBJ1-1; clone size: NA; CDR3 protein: CASSFVWENTEAFF
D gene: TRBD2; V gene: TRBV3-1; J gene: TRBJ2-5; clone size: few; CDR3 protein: CASSQDLQMSGRPQETQYF
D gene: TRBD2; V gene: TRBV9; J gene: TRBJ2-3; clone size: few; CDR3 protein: CASSASGGQNTQYF
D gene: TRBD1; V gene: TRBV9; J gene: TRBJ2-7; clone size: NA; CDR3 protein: CASSAGGGQGEEQYF
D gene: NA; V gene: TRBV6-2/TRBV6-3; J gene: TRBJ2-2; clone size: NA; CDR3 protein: CASHRTENTGELFF
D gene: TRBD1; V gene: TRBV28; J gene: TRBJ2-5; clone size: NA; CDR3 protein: CATNAGGETQYF
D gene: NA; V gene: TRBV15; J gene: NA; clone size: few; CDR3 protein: CATSRDVGGNYEQYF
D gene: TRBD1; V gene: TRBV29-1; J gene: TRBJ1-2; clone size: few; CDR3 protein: CSAPGGDGYTF
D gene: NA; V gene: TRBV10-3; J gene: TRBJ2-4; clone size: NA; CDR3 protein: CAISSGTTKNIQYF
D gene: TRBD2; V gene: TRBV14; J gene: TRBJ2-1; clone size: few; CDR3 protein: CASSPSSGRRNEQFF
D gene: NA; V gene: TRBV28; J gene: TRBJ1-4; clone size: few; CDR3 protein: CASSYSTSNEKLFF
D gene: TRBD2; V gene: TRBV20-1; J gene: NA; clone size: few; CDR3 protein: CSALAGVGHEQFF
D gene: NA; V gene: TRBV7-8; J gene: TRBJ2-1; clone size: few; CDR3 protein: CASSLFGSVSLEQFF
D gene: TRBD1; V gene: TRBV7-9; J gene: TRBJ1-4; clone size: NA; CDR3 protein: CASSLFEGASFDEKPFF
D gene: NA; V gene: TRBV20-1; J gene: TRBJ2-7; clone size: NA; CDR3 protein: CSARDMPGGHYEQYF
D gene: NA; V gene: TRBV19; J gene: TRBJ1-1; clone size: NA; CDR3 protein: CASSIKGRTEAFF
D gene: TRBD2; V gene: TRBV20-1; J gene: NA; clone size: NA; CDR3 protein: CSARGLTGTSGYNEQFF
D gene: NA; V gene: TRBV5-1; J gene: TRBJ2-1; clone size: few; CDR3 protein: CASSLSFRLGASYNEQFF
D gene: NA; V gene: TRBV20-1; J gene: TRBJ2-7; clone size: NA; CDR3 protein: CSARDEALSYEQYF
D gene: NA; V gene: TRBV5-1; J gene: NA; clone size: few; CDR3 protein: CASSGRGPTSDEQFF
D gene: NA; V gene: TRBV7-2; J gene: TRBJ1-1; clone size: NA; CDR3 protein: CASSLAWDYNTEAFF
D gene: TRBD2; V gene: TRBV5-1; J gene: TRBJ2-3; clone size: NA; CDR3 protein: CASSLAASGRDTQYF
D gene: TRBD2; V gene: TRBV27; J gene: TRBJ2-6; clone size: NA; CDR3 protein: CASSFKLAGGLGANVLTF
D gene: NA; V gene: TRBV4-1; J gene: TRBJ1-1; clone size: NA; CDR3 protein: CASSQDQGWGTEAFF
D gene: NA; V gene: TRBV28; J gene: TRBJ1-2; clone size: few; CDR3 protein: CASSSRDTWNYGYTF
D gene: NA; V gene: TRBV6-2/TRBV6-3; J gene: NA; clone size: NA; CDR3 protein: CASTVRWGDLYEQYF
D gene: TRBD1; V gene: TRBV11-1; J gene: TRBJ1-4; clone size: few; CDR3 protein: CASSVIPGQGAEKDFATNEKLFF
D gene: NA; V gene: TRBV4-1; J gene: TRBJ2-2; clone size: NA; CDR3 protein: CASSPTPDGELFF
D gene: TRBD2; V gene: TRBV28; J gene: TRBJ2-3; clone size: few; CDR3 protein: CASRPTSGRRDTLYF
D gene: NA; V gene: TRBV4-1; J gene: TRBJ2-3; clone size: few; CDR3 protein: CASSQPWAADTQYF
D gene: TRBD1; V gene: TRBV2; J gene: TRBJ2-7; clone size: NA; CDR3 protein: CASSDGTVYEQYF